The next 30 T cell receptor beta chains were all read from a single sample in a study of a mutant IDH1 vaccine in newly diagnosed glioma (dated by TCRdb to the early 2020s). The time point label, read with the paper, signifies: baseline, week 1 (first vaccination visit). This specimen's treatment or condition label, interpreted: pre-vaccination baseline after standard-of-care therapy. The library was prepared using the immunoSEQ multiplex PCR assay. The clones in this table, taken by TCRdb from immuneACCESS, are in-frame only. Not every clone is retained; where verified, under half of the shortfall comes from an unresolved V gene, and the cause of the rest is unknown. The sample records some 67,000 clones, 83% of which are singletons. The top ten clones comprise 4% to 5.5% of the sample. Sequenced here: peripheral blood mononuclear cells (PBMCs), sampled from a glioma patient treated with radiotherapy, temozolomide or both. These receptors came from a woman between 18 and 29 years old with glioma. Some clones in this sample may be carry-over from other donors' samples.

This chain links TRBV19 with TRBJ1-2; TRBD1 might be the D (5 bases). Germline V gene lookup returns CDR1 LNHDA and CDR2 SQIVND (reference sequence). The V end lost 7 bases, the J end lost 7 bases, and 13 bases lay between the germline ends. The CDR3 is 12 amino acids. The CDR3: CASKRGVGGYTF. CDR3 nucleotide sequence: TGTGCCAGTAAACGGGGCGTGGGTGGCTACACCTTC.

This clone has a single count. This chain uses TRBV2 with TRBJ1-5; perhaps TRBD1 as D (6 bases). V lost 7 bases, J lost 7 bases, and 14 bases lay in between. The germline CDR1 and CDR2 sequences are SNHLY and FYNNEI. The CDR3 runs 13 residues. CDR3 sequence reads: CASITGLGQPQHF. For the CDR3, the DNA is TGTGCCAGCATTACAGGGTTGGGGCAGCCCCAGCATTTT. Looking up the rest from reference TRBV2 and TRBJ1-5 gives the full variable domain: EPEVTQTPSHQVTQMGQEVILRCVPISNHLYFYWYRQILGQKVEFLVSFYNNEISEKSEIFDDQFSVERPDGSNFTLKIRSTKLEDSAMYFCASITGLGQPQHFGDGTRLSIL.

The chain uses TRBV15 and TRBJ2-7, with D uncertain. This CDR3 spans 11 amino acids. The germline gives CDR1 LNHNV, CDR2 YYDKDF (reference sequence). V was clipped by 3 bases and J by 4 bases, with 4 bases between them. CDR3 nucleotides: TGTGCCACCAGCAGTGCATACGAGCAGTACTTC. It encodes CATSSAYEQYF.

The genes are TRBV7-6 and TRBJ1-4; D possibly corresponds to TRBD1 (5 bases). CDR3 size: 14 residues. Germline CDR1 is SGHVS and CDR2 is FNYEAQ. V lost 3 bases, J lost 3 bases, and 8 bases lay in between. This chain's CDR3 is CASSLWGSNEKLFF. The DNA of the CDR3 is TGTGCCAGCAGCTTGTGGGGGTCTAATGAAAAACTGTTTTTT.

The chain has TRBV11-2 and TRBJ1-1; D call uncertain. The V and J ends lost 4 bases and 1 base respectively, with 10 bases between them. The germline gives CDR1 SGHAT, CDR2 FQNNGV. CDR3 length: 14 amino acids. CDR3 sequence: CASSSHPGNTEAFF. The CDR3 nucleotides read TGTGCCAGCAGCTCACACCCTGGGAACACTGAAGCTTTCTTT.

As for this clone: The sample contains more than one DNA sequence encoding this CDR3. CDR3 in amino acids: CASSQDEGNEQFF. The CDR3, as DNA: TGCGCCAGCAGCCAAGATGAAGGAAATGAGCAGTTCTTC. The gene calls are TRBV4-3 and TRBJ2-1; D gene unclear. Per the germline V gene, CDR1 is LGHNA and CDR2 is YSLEER. The CDR3 is made up of 13 amino acids. Between the trimmed V and J ends, which lost 0 bases and 7 bases, there was a span of 7 bases.

V gene TRBV27 combines with J gene TRBJ2-7; tentatively, D is TRBD2 (6 bases). CDR3 length: 15 residues. V was pared by 1 base and J by 1 base, with 11 bases between. Germline lookup yields CDR1 MNHEY and CDR2 SMNVEV (reference sequence). CDR3 protein: CASSLFGGTSYEQYF. The CDR3 nucleotides are TGTGCCAGCAGTTTATTCGGCGGGACGTCCTACGAGCAGTACTTC.

The chain joins TRBV10-3 to TRBJ2-7; 10 nucleotides align to TRBD2. The CDR3 runs to 15 residues. Losses at the gene ends were 2 bases for V and 4 bases for J; bases not matched to a gene: 5. The germline V gene has CDR1 ENHRY and CDR2 SYGVKD. In DNA form, the CDR3 reads TGTGCCATCAGTGAGGGACTAGCGGATCTATACGAGCAGTACTTC. It translates to CAISEGLADLYEQYF.

The chain employs TRBV2 and TRBJ1-3; no definite D call. CDR1 and CDR2 (germline): SNHLY, FYNNEI. V was cut by 7 bases and J by 2 bases, with 9 bases left in between. This CDR3 region has 13 residues. The CDR3 is CASTGDPGNTIYF. For the CDR3, the DNA is TGTGCCAGCACTGGGGATCCTGGAAACACCATATATTTT.

The V and J genes are TRBV4-1 and TRBJ1-4; unclear D gene. Germline CDR1 reads MGHRA; CDR2 reads YSYEKL. V shed 5 bases and J shed 2 bases, with 12 bases lying between them. CDR3 length: 15 residues. CDR3 region: CASSGQTRTNEKLFF. Here the CDR3 DNA reads TGCGCCAGCAGCGGCCAGACGAGGACTAATGAAAAACTGTTTTTT.

On this clone itself: This sample includes further DNA sequences coding for the same CDR3. The rearrangement joins TRBV9 to TRBJ2-5; the D is unclear. CDR3 length equals 12 residues. The germline CDR1 and CDR2 sequences are SGDLS and YYNGEE. V was pared by 4 bases and J by 4 bases, with 8 bases between. CDR3 bases: TGTGCCAGCAGCCCAGGTGGAGAGACCCAGTACTTC. Amino acid sequence: CASSPGGETQYF.

The chain joins TRBV6-5 to TRBJ1-5; no firm D call. Trimming removed 8 bases from V and 4 bases from J, with 12 bases in between. The CDR3 has 13 amino acids. CDR1 MNHEY and CDR2 SVGAGI come from the germline V gene. CDR3 protein: CASGRERNQPQHF. The DNA of the CDR3 is TGTGCCAGCGGGCGGGAACGGAATCAGCCCCAGCATTTT.

V usage is TRBV2 and J usage is TRBJ1-1; D may be TRBD1 (5 bases). Deletions cut 6 bases from V and 0 bases from J, with 8 bases between. CDR1 and CDR2 from the germline V gene are SNHLY and FYNNEI. This CDR3 comprises 13 residues. The DNA of the CDR3 is TGTGCCAGCAGACTGACAGTGAACACTGAAGCTTTCTTT. This translates into CASRLTVNTEAFF.

The chain carries TRBV5-6 and TRBJ2-5; no definite D call. V lost 2 bases, J lost 4 bases, and 9 bases lay in between. CDR3 length: 13 residues. Germline V gene data show CDR1 as SGHDT and CDR2 as YYEEEE. The CDR3 sequence is CASSFRVLETQYF. As DNA, the CDR3 is TGTGCCAGCAGCTTTCGAGTGTTAGAGACCCAGTACTTC.

The chain joins TRBV5-6 to TRBJ1-6; 11 bases are shared with TRBD1. CDR1 SGHDT and CDR2 YYEEEE come from the germline V gene. CDR3 length: 14 amino acids. After removal of 7 bases from V and 7 bases from J, the junction contained 4 bases not matched to a gene. This chain's CDR3 is CASLDRGRNSPLHF. CDR3 bases: TGTGCCAGCTTGGACAGGGGGCGAAATTCACCCCTCCACTTT. The full variable domain, with the rest looked up from reference TRBV5-6 and TRBJ1-6, is DAGVTQSPTHLIKTRGQQVTLRCSPKSGHDTVSWYQQALGQGPQFIFQYYEEEERQRGNFPDRFSGHQFPNYSSELNVNALLLGDSALYLCASLDRGRNSPLHFGNGTRLTVT.

The chain uses TRBV9 and TRBJ1-4, with 8 bases matching TRBD1. V shed 1 base and J 5 bases; nucleotides not matched to a gene: 7. Germline CDR1 SGDLS, CDR2 YYNGEE. CDR3 length: 16 residues. The CDR3 coding sequence is TGTGCCAGCAGCGTAAGCTACAGGGGGAAAAATGAAAAACTGTTTTTT. This codes for CASSVSYRGKNEKLFF. Full variable domain (missing parts from reference TRBV9 and TRBJ1-4): DSGVTQTPKHLITATGQRVTLRCSPRSGDLSVYWYQQSLDQGLQFLIQYYNGEERAKGNILERFSAQQFPDLHSELNLSSLELGDSALYFCASSVSYRGKNEKLFFGSGTQLSVL.

The rearrangement links TRBV5-1 to TRBJ1-1, with D perhaps TRBD1 (5 bases). CDR1 and CDR2 (germline): SGHRS, YFSETQ. The length of the CDR3 is 14 residues. With 4 bases removed from V and 7 bases from J, the gap between germline ends came to 17 bases. As DNA, the CDR3 is TGCGCCAGCAGCCTTAGCCCAGGGCCAGTTGAAGCTTTCTTT. Its translation: CASSLSPGPVEAFF. The full variable domain, rest sourced from reference TRBV5-1 and TRBJ1-1, is KAGVTQTPRYLIKTRGQQVTLSCSPISGHRSVSWYQQTPGQGLQFLFEYFSETQRNKGNFPGRFSGRQFSNSRSEMNVSTLELGDSALYLCASSLSPGPVEAFFGQGTRLTVV.

This chain uses TRBV7-9 with TRBJ1-5, with TRBD1 as a possible D gene (5 bases). Germline CDR1 is SEHNR and CDR2 is FQNEAQ (reference sequence). The CDR3 covers 15 residues. V was clipped by 5 bases and J by 7 bases, with 18 bases between them. The CDR3 DNA is TGTGCCAGCAGCCGGGTGTCCGGGGACGGACAGCCCCAGCATTTT. It encodes CASSRVSGDGQPQHF.

J is TRBJ2-2 and V is TRBV2; D is ambiguous. The CDR3 runs 16 residues. V dropped 5 bases and J dropped 5 bases, with 18 bases sitting between them. Germline V gene lookup returns CDR1 SNHLY and CDR2 FYNNEI. The CDR3 here is CASSPQQTRRTGELFF. The DNA for the CDR3 is TGTGCCAGCAGTCCCCAGCAGACCCGACGTACCGGGGAGCTGTTTTTT.

The chain recombines TRBV30 with TRBJ1-4, with a weak D call TRBD1 (5 bases). V was cut by 0 bases and J by 7 bases, with 12 bases left in between. Germline lookup yields CDR1 GTSNPN and CDR2 SVGIG (reference sequence). There are 14 residues in the CDR3. The CDR3 here is CAWSVTVGGEKLFF. The CDR3 nucleotides are TGTGCCTGGAGTGTGACAGTTGGGGGTGAAAAACTGTTTTTT.

The chain employs TRBV28 and TRBJ1-2; 9 positions match TRBD1. This CDR3 comprises 16 residues. With 5 bases clipped from V and 8 bases from J, the junction kept 15 bases outside the gene matches. CDR1 and CDR2 (germline): MDHEN, SYDVKM. CDR3 bases: TGTGCCAGCAGTCTTACCCCGACAGGGGGTAAAGACGGCTACACCTTC. This codes for CASSLTPTGGKDGYTF.

This clone was detected once. This chain joins TRBV11-3 and TRBJ1-1; TRBD1 matches 9 bases. Trimming cost V 3 bases and J 5 bases; bases outside gene matches: 7. Germline values: CDR1 SGHNT, CDR2 YENEEA. This CDR3 region has 15 residues. Here the CDR3 DNA reads TGTGCCAGCAGCTTCCGACAGGGGGAACAAACTGAAGCTTTCTTT. It codes for CASSFRQGEQTEAFF. The full variable domain, with the rest looked up from reference TRBV11-3 and TRBJ1-1, is EAGVVQSPRYKIIEKKQPVAFWCNPISGHNTLYWYLQNLGQGPELLIRYENEEAVDDSQLPKDRFSAERLKGVDSTLKIQPAELGDSAVYLCASSFRQGEQTEAFFGQGTRLTVV.

This clone showed up just once. The CDR3 DNA sequence: TGTGCCAGCACCTCCTTTACAGGGGACAGGTCTGGCTCCGAGCAGTACTTC. Translated, it gives CASTSFTGDRSGSEQYF. The chain employs TRBV13 and TRBJ2-7, with 8 bases identical to TRBD1. The CDR3 has 17 residues. The V and J ends lost 7 bases and 6 bases, in that order; junction bases with no gene match: 20. Germline CDR1 and CDR2: PRHDT and FYEKMQ (reference sequence).

The rearrangement joins TRBV5-4 to TRBJ2-7; 11 positions agree with TRBD2. Germline V gene sequence: CDR1 SGHNT, CDR2 YYREEE (reference sequence). The V segment lost 4 bases and the J segment 4 bases; nucleotides outside the gene matches: 7. The CDR3 is made up of 15 amino acids. CDR3 sequence reads: CASSTTSGSAYEQYF. The DNA of the CDR3 is TGTGCCAGCAGCACCACTAGCGGGAGTGCTTACGAGCAGTACTTC.

V usage is TRBV7-9 and J usage is TRBJ1-4; no clear D. V was cut by 5 bases and J by 7 bases, with 11 bases left in between. The V gene's germline CDR1 is SEHNR and CDR2 FQNEAQ (reference sequence). The CDR3 length is 13 residues. The CDR3 loop reads CASSQDILEKLFF. The CDR3 coding sequence is TGTGCCAGCAGCCAAGACATACTTGAAAAACTGTTTTTT. Looking up the rest from reference TRBV7-9 and TRBJ1-4 gives the full variable domain: DTGVSQNPRHKITKRGQNVTFRCDPISEHNRLYWYRQTLGQGPEFLTYFQNEAQLEKSRLLSDRFSAERPKGSFSTLEIQRTEQGDSAMYLCASSQDILEKLFFGSGTQLSVL.

The V call is TRBV2, the J call TRBJ1-4; D is unclear. V dropped 1 base and J dropped 0 bases, with 9 bases sitting between them. Germline V lookup: CDR1 SNHLY, CDR2 FYNNEI. This CDR3 is 16 amino acids long. In nucleotides, the CDR3 is TGTGCCAGCAGTGAAGTGGGCGGGGCAACTAATGAAAAACTGTTTTTT. Protein sequence: CASSEVGGATNEKLFF.

The chain recombines TRBV6-1 with TRBJ1-1; 8 bases line up with TRBD1. The V and J ends lost 2 bases and 4 bases, in that order; junction bases with no gene match: 6. The CDR3 covers 15 residues. Germline V gives CDR1 MNHNS, CDR2 SASEGT. The CDR3 reads CASSEQHRGGTEAFF. As DNA, the CDR3 is TGTGCCAGCAGTGAACAACACAGGGGGGGCACTGAAGCTTTCTTT.

The chain combines TRBV7-8 with TRBJ1-5; D call uncertain. This CDR3 contains 13 residues. The germline CDR1 and CDR2 sequences are SGHVS and FQNEAQ. Trimming stripped 1 base from V and 7 bases from J, with 8 bases between. CDR3: CASSLGTRQPQHF. CDR3 sequence (DNA): TGTGCCAGCAGCTTAGGGACGAGGCAGCCCCAGCATTTT.

This chain links TRBV14 with TRBJ1-1, with no clear D. From germline, CDR1 is SGHDN and CDR2 FVKESK. Trimming cost V 0 bases and J 4 bases, with 9 bases left between them. The CDR3 contains 14 residues. The CDR3 sequence is CASSQDPLGTEAFF. In nucleotides, the CDR3 is TGTGCCAGCAGCCAAGATCCCCTTGGCACTGAAGCTTTCTTT.

V usage is TRBV7-8 and J usage is TRBJ2-1, with 11 nucleotides matching TRBD2. The CDR3 extends over 17 amino acids. From germline, CDR1 is SGHVS and CDR2 FQNEAQ. The trim removed 11 bases at V and 4 bases at J, leaving 16 bases unmatched. CDR3 sequence reads: CASKGRRGLADYNEQFF. The CDR3 DNA sequence: TGTGCCTCCAAGGGCCGGAGGGGACTAGCGGATTACAATGAGCAGTTCTTC.